This T cell receptor (beta chain) was observed in a study of blood T cell repertoires in COVID-19. Turning to the study itself: Acute and convalescent COVID-19 samples came from the United States, Italy and Spain. In each case, the material was cDNA or gDNA derived from T cells, B-cell-depleted T cells, or PBMCs.

The V and J ends lost 0 bases and 5 bases respectively, with 11 bases between them. Germline-derived CDR1 and CDR2 are SGHRS and YFSETQ. The CDR3 contains 14 residues. Authors' processing steps: Amplifying reference gene primers gave estimates of nucleated cell counts. Only in-frame clones appear in the TCRdb table, and some are missing; sequencing was by immunoSEQ multiplex PCR. The DNA was the basis for D and trimming; V, J and clone size are from that table. The table lists fewer than 300,000 clones, approximately 86% of them singletons, with about 9.8% in the top ten. This receptor was taken from a man aged 40-49 years who had recovered from COVID-19. The V and J genes are TRBV5-1 and TRBJ1-1; no clear D. Sequenced input: peripheral blood. The CDR3 DNA reads as TGCGCCAGCAGCTTGGGTCGGTATACTACTGAAGCTTTCTTT. As protein: CASSLGRYTTEAFF.